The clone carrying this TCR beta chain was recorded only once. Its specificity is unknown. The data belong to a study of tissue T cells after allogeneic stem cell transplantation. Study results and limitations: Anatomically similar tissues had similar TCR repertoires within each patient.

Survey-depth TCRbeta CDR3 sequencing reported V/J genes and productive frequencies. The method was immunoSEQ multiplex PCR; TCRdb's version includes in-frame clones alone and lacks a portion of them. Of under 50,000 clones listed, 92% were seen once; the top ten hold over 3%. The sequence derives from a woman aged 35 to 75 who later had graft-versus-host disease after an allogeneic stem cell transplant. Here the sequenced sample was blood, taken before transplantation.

The CDR3 coding sequence is TGCGCCACCACCCTGGGACAGACGAACACTGAAGCTTTCTTT. Protein product: CATTLGQTNTEAFF. This sequence joins TRBV10-2 and TRBJ1-1; TRBD1 matches 7 bases. CDR1 is WSHSY and CDR2 is SAAADI in the germline V gene. V shed 10 bases, J shed 1 base, and the junction held 9 bases outside the gene matches. The CDR3 is 14 residues long.